This TCR beta chain stems from a study of cytomegalovirus exposure and HLA in healthy donors. General observations from the study: CMV serostatus alone was available as immune exposure information.

With respect to this clone: The antigen is not known.

In the PCR, 60 Vbeta and 13 Jbeta primers were used. Profiling relied on immunoSEQ multiplex PCR, and the TCRdb table lists in-frame clones only, not all of them. In the table there are 140,000 to 150,000 clones, approximately 70% of which are singletons. CDR3 length: 14 amino acids. Trimming took 2 bases from V and 1 from J, leaving 10 bases between them. The germline V gene has CDR1 GTSNPN and CDR2 SVGIG (reference sequence). This clonotype originated in a woman aged 60 to 75 in good health and CMV-seropositive. The chain carries TRBV30 and TRBJ2-3; possibly TRBD2 for D (6 bases). Sequences were obtained from PBMCs. DNA of the CDR3: TGTGCCTGGAGTACGGGGGACCGCACAGATACGCAGTATTTT. This sequence encodes CAWSTGDRTDTQYF.